Presented here are 7 T cell receptor beta chains from one specimen sequenced in a study of PD-1 blockade in classical Hodgkin lymphoma. Stated time point: cycle 4 day 1 (C4D1), after about 6 weeks of nivolumab. Every patient experienced relapse after autologous stem cell transplantation, and brentuximab vedotin exposure varied. The repertoire was sequenced with immunoSEQ multiplex PCR; TCRdb's copy has only in-frame clones and lacks some. The profile covers 25,000 to 30,000 clones, with approximately 80% appearing a single time and less than 20% taken by the ten largest. The starting material was peripheral blood mononuclear cells (PBMCs), obtained before the fourth cycle of nivolumab. These TCRs come from a human donor with classical Hodgkin lymphoma.

The gene calls are TRBV7-9 and TRBJ1-1; 8 bases are shared with TRBD1. The trim removed 11 bases at V and 3 bases at J, leaving 8 bases unmatched. Germline V lookup: CDR1 SEHNR, CDR2 FQNEAQ (reference sequence). The CDR3 covers 13 residues. The CDR3 sequence: CAVLTGDHTEAFF. CDR3 coding DNA: TGTGCCGTCCTGACAGGGGACCACACTGAAGCTTTCTTT.

This sequence joins TRBV11-2 and TRBJ1-5; 8 nucleotides line up with TRBD1. The V gene's germline CDR1 is SGHAT and CDR2 FQNNGV. The CDR3 sequence is 15 residues long. The J segment lost 3 bases and the V segment lost 5 bases, leaving 6 bases of the junction unmatched. The CDR3 DNA follows: TGTGCCAGCAGCCCAGGGGGCTCGGACAATCAGCCCCAGCATTTT. This codes for CASSPGGSDNQPQHF.

The V and J genes are TRBV28 and TRBJ1-6, with TRBD1 matching 9 bases. This CDR3 is 14 amino acids long. V was pared by 4 bases and J by 10 bases, with 5 bases of the junction left unmatched. CDR1 and CDR2 (germline): MDHEN, SYDVKM. In DNA form, the CDR3 reads TGTGCCAGCAGTTACGACAGGGGGAAATCACCCCTCCACTTT. It encodes CASSYDRGKSPLHF.

The chain joins TRBV6-1 to TRBJ2-3; D is unclear. This CDR3 comprises 15 residues. The V end lost 0 bases, the J end lost 6 bases, and 13 bases lay between the germline ends. Looked up from germline, CDR1 is MNHNS and CDR2 is SASEGT. The CDR3 reads CASSEASTSGDTQYF. CDR3 DNA sequence: TGTGCCAGCAGTGAAGCCAGTACTTCCGGGGATACGCAGTATTTT.

This rearrangement joins TRBV29-1 to TRBJ1-1; no reliable D call. The CDR3 runs 15 residues. Germline CDR1 is SQVTM and CDR2 is ANQGSEA. V was cut by 0 bases and J by 6 bases, with 17 bases left in between. The CDR3 DNA reads as TGCAGCGTTGAAGATCTCGTTTTAAGGAGGCCTGAAGCTTTCTTT. The encoded protein is CSVEDLVLRRPEAFF.

The CDR3 region is CASKLTGTEAFF. The CDR3 region has the DNA TGTGCCAGCAAATTAACAGGGACTGAAGCTTTCTTT. The rearrangement joins TRBV28 to TRBJ1-1, with a weak D call TRBD1 (6 bases). V shed 7 bases and J shed 5 bases, with 11 bases lying between them. Germline lookup yields CDR1 MDHEN and CDR2 SYDVKM. The CDR3 has 12 amino acids.

This clone has only one observation. The chain couples TRBV4-2 to TRBJ2-3, with TRBD2 matching 8 bases. CDR3 length: 18 residues. The trim removed 4 bases at V and 1 base at J, leaving 13 bases unmatched. CDR1 is LGHNA and CDR2 is YNFKEQ in the germline V gene. As DNA, the CDR3 is TGTGCCAGCAGCCTAAATCACCTCGGGGGGGCGGGCACAGATACGCAGTATTTT. Encoded protein: CASSLNHLGGAGTDTQYF.